Listed below are T cell receptor beta chains from one sample, sequenced in a study of T cell responses to AZD1222 COVID-19 vaccine. Generated by immunoSEQ multiplex PCR, the TCRdb table keeps only in-frame clones and is missing some. The sample yields fewer than 150,000 clones, 93% seen once. Here the sequenced sample was peripheral blood, taken on day 0 of AZD1222 vaccination. Every receptor here comes from an adult in good health. Both conserved end residues are part of each CDR3. A D gene is named only where the DNA matches it firmly. The size entry is marked missing in some rows and otherwise reads once, few, many or a size class.

cdr3_length,d_call,j_call,v_call,clone_size,cdr3_aa,cdr3_nt
14,TRBD1,TRBJ1-2,TRBV10-3,.,CAISEGQAHYGYTF,TGTGCCATCAGTGAGGGACAGGCCCACTATGGCTACACCTTC
16,.,TRBJ2-6,TRBV4-2,.,CASSQEMGSGANVLTF,TGTGCCAGCAGCCAAGAGATGGGTTCTGGGGCCAACGTCCTGACTTTC
13,.,TRBJ1-5,TRBV3-1/TRBV3-2,.,CASSQRRLQPQHF,TGTGCCAGCAGCCAAAGGAGGCTTCAGCCCCAGCATTTT
19,.,TRBJ1-5,TRBV18,.,CASSPNLWADSLRNQPQHF,TGTGCCAGCTCACCAAACCTTTGGGCAGACTCCTTACGCAATCAGCCCCAGCATTTT
18,.,TRBJ1-2,TRBV4-1,.,CASSQVLGGEELPYGYTF,TGCGCCAGCAGCCAAGTCCTGGGGGGGGAGGAGCTACCCTATGGCTACACCTTC
14,.,TRBJ1-6,TRBV3-1/TRBV3-2,few,CASSKRWGDSPLHF,TGTGCCAGCAGCAAGAGGTGGGGGGATTCACCCCTCCACTTT
17,.,TRBJ2-7,TRBV7-8,.,CASSPPSRGFGIGAQYF,TGTGCCAGCAGCCCGCCAAGCAGGGGCTTCGGAATTGGCGCGCAGTACTTC
15,.,TRBJ2-2,TRBV9,.,CASSVGGLTTGELFF,TGTGCCAGCAGCGTAGGGGGGTTAACCACCGGGGAGCTGTTTTTT
14,.,TRBJ1-6,TRBV25-1,.,CASSESGDNSPLHF,TGTGCCAGCAGTGAATCGGGCGATAATTCACCCCTCCACTTT
17,TRBD1,TRBJ2-5,TRBV7-9,.,CASLRGTGGDFGETQYF,TGTGCCAGCCTACGAGGGACAGGGGGCGATTTCGGGGAGACCCAGTACTTC
10,.,TRBJ1-2,TRBV21-1,once,CASTNYGYTF,TGTGCCAGCACTAACTATGGCTACACCTTC
18,.,TRBJ1-6,TRBV2,.,CASSEPEAFNSYNSPLHF,TGTGCCAGCAGTGAACCCGAGGCCTTCAACTCCTATAATTCACCCCTCCACTTT
16,TRBD2,TRBJ2-1,TRBV18,.,CASSPTSGDRLDEQFF,TGTGCCAGCTCACCGACTAGCGGGGACAGATTGGATGAGCAGTTCTTC
19,TRBD1,TRBJ2-7,TRBV10-3,.,CAISEFWTGPIPSSYEQYF,TGTGCCATCAGTGAGTTTTGGACAGGGCCCATTCCTTCCTCCTACGAGCAGTACTTC
14,.,TRBJ1-2,TRBV14,once,CASSQLVTDYGYTF,TGTGCCAGCAGCCAATTAGTGACAGACTATGGCTACACCTTC
15,.,TRBJ1-1,TRBV11-3,.,CASSRTGGSDTEAFF,TGTGCCAGCAGCCGTACTGGGGGGTCGGACACTGAAGCTTTCTTT
13,.,TRBJ1-1,TRBV11-2,.,CASSLLGNTEAFF,TGTGCCAGCAGCTTGTTAGGTAACACTGAAGCTTTCTTT
13,.,TRBJ2-2,TRBV18,.,CASSVDLTGELFF,TGTGCCAGCTCAGTGGACTTGACCGGGGAGCTGTTTTTT
15,TRBD2,TRBJ2-1,TRBV5-8,.,CASSLSGLPYNEQFF,TGTGCCAGCAGCCTTAGCGGGCTCCCGTACAATGAGCAGTTCTTC
16,TRBD1,TRBJ1-1,TRBV6-5,.,CASSYARQGLNTEAFF,TGTGCCAGCAGTTACGCCAGACAGGGACTAAACACTGAAGCTTTCTTT
16,.,TRBJ2-2,TRBV6-4,.,CASKGHLTTNTGELFF,TGTGCCAGCAAGGGGCATCTTACCACTAACACCGGGGAGCTGTTTTTT
13,TRBD1,TRBJ1-6,TRBV3-1/TRBV3-2,.,CASSRGTGANLHF,TGTGCCAGCAGCCGCGGGACAGGCGCTAACCTCCACTTT
13,.,TRBJ1-4,TRBV18,once,CASSLQPNEKLFF,TGTGCCAGCTCCCTTCAGCCTAATGAAAAACTGTTTTTT
16,.,TRBJ1-3,TRBV3-1/TRBV3-2,.,CASSQVLGTYGNTIYF,TGTGCCAGCAGCCAAGTTCTAGGGACGTATGGAAACACCATATATTTT